Sequencing of this T cell receptor (beta chain) was carried out in a study of blood T cell repertoires in COVID-19. As for the study in general: Samples came from the United States, Italy and Spain, spanning acute and convalescent COVID-19.

TCRdb's copy holds only in-frame clones and misses some; the assay was immunoSEQ multiplex PCR. The sample shows about 190,000 clones, approximately 80% of them seen only once. With V trimmed by 3 bases and J by 8 bases, 4 bases remained unmatched. The CDR3 loop spans 14 amino acids. Germline loops: CDR1 KGHSH, CDR2 LQKENI. This clonotype was obtained from a woman aged 45-60 years with acute or convalescent COVID-19. The rearrangement joins TRBV18 to TRBJ1-6, with 7 bases lining up with TRBD1. Input material: peripheral blood. CDR3 DNA sequence: TGTGCCAGCTCACCCGACAGGGTTGATTCACCCCTCCACTTT. Translation gives CASSPDRVDSPLHF.